A single sample is the source of the 4 T cell receptor beta chains below, sequenced in a study of cytomegalovirus exposure and HLA in healthy donors. PCR employed 60 Vbeta and 13 Jbeta primers. The assay was immunoSEQ multiplex PCR, and TCRdb's table has in-frame clones only and misses some. Here the sample spans fewer than 120,000 clones, around 85% being singletons. Input material: PBMCs. Receptors originate from a man aged 30 to 39 in good health and CMV-seropositive.

This chain uses TRBV18 with TRBJ2-3, with 7 bases lining up with TRBD1. Germline V lookup: CDR1 KGHSH, CDR2 LQKENI. The J segment lost 7 bases and the V segment lost 3 bases, leaving 10 bases of the junction unmatched. This CDR3 has 15 residues. Here the CDR3 reads CASSPPEGGQNTQYF. The CDR3 bases are TGTGCCAGCTCACCCCCGGAAGGGGGCCAAAATACGCAGTATTTT.

The chain is built from TRBV5-1 and TRBJ2-7, with a tentative D call TRBD2 (6 bases). V shed 0 bases and J shed 6 bases, with 10 bases lying between them. Germline V CDR1 and CDR2: SGHRS, YFSETQ. This CDR3 contains 13 residues. The CDR3 region has the DNA TGCGCCAGCAGCTTGGACCAGGGAGGCGAGCAGTACTTC. Translating gives CASSLDQGGEQYF.

CDR3 region: CASSQVPGQPFFNYGYTF. CDR3 bases: TGTGCCAGCAGCCAGGTTCCGGGACAGCCATTTTTTAACTATGGCTACACCTTC. The chain recombines TRBV14 with TRBJ1-2, with TRBD1 matching over 7 bases. Germline V lookup: CDR1 SGHDN, CDR2 FVKESK. Unmatched junction bases numbered 14, after V lost 3 bases and J lost 1 base. This CDR3 spans 18 amino acids.

This clone was recorded once. The CDR3 DNA follows: TGTGCCAGTAGTATAGATCCGGAGGAAAAACTGTTTTTT. It codes for CASSIDPEEKLFF. V and J are TRBV19 and TRBJ1-4; D unresolved. Germline values: CDR1 LNHDA, CDR2 SQIVND (reference sequence). Trimming took off 0 bases at V and 8 bases at J, with 7 bases between the two ends. The CDR3 consists of 13 residues.